This note documents a single TCR beta chain sequence. The source of the sample is a study of blood T cell repertoires in COVID-19. Turning to the study itself: Sites across the United States, Italy and Spain contributed samples from acute and convalescent COVID-19.

TCRdb keeps only in-frame clones here, not all; method: immunoSEQ multiplex PCR. The sample lists roughly 40,000 clones; about 86% were seen once. Germline V gene sequence: CDR1 GTSNPN, CDR2 SVGIG (reference sequence). This CDR3 contains 15 residues. The germline V and J ends were trimmed by 4 bases and 6 bases, with 18 bases remaining between them. This clonotype originated in a man between 50 and 59 years old in a cohort sampled during active COVID-19. The V gene is TRBV30, the J gene TRBJ2-2; D perhaps matches TRBD1 (5 bases). Sequenced: peripheral blood. The CDR3 bases are TGTGCCTGGACCTCAGGGTTCGGAAGTGCCGGGGAGCTGTTTTTT. Its translation: CAWTSGFGSAGELFF.